The entry that follows covers one T cell receptor beta chain sequence. The Seattle site enrolled patients during active infection and followed them longitudinally. V was trimmed by 0 bases and J by 4 bases, leaving 12 bases between them. CDR1 and CDR2 (germline): GTSNPN, SVGIG (reference sequence). The CDR3 extends over 14 amino acids. These data belong to a study of blood T cell repertoires in COVID-19. About the study: The United States, Italy and Spain supplied acute and convalescent COVID-19 samples.

Measured with immunoSEQ multiplex PCR; TCRdb has only the in-frame clones, and not every one. Of fewer than 65,000 clones detected, 75% to 90% appear once; the ten largest clones hold approximately 10%. The sequence came from a man in his thirties or forties with COVID-19, enrolled during active disease. Source material: peripheral blood. The V call is TRBV30, the J call TRBJ1-2; possible D gene TRBD1, 5 bases. For the CDR3, the DNA is TGTGCCTGGAGTGTTAGGGGAAACGGCTATGGCTACACCTTC. Amino acid sequence: CAWSVRGNGYGYTF.